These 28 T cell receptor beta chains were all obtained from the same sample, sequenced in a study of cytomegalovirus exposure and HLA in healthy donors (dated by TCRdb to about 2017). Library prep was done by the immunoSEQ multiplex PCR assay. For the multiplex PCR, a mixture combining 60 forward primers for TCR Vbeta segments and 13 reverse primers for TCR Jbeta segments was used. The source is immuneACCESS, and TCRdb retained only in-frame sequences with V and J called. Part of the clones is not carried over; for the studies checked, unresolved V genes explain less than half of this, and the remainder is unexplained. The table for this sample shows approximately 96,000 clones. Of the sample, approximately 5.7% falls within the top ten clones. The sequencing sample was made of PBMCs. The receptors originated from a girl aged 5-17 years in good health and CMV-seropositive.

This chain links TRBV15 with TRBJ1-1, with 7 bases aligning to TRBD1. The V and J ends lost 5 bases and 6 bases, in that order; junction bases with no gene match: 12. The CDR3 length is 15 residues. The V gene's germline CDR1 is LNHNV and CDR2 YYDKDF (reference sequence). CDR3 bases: TGTGCCACCAGCCGTGAAGCAGGGGGAAACGCTGAAGCTTTCTTT. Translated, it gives CATSREAGGNAEAFF.

The DNA for the CDR3 is TGTGCCAGCAGTGCCGGGACAGTCTATGGCTACACCTTC. Amino acid sequence: CASSAGTVYGYTF. The V gene is TRBV25-1, the J gene TRBJ1-2, with 7 nucleotides matching TRBD1. CDR3 length equals 13 residues. Unmatched junction bases numbered 3, after V lost 4 bases and J lost 4 bases. CDR1 and CDR2 from the germline V gene are MGHDK and SYGVNS.

CDR3 in DNA: TGTGCCAGTAGTATCTCGGGTGAAAATGAGCAGTTCTTC. This codes for CASSISGENEQFF. The chain carries TRBV19 and TRBJ2-1, with D unclear. The length of the CDR3 is 13 residues. Looked up from germline, CDR1 is LNHDA and CDR2 is SQIVND (reference sequence). Trimming took 3 bases from V and 7 from J, leaving 10 bases between them.

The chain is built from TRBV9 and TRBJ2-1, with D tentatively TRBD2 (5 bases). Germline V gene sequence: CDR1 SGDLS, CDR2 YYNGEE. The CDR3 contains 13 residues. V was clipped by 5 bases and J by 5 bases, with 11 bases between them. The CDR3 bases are TGTGCCAGCAGGGGGAGCCCGGACAATGAGCAGTTCTTC. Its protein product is CASRGSPDNEQFF. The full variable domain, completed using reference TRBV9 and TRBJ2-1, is DSGVTQTPKHLITATGQRVTLRCSPRSGDLSVYWYQQSLDQGLQFLIQYYNGEERAKGNILERFSAQQFPDLHSELNLSSLELGDSALYFCASRGSPDNEQFFGPGTRLTVL.

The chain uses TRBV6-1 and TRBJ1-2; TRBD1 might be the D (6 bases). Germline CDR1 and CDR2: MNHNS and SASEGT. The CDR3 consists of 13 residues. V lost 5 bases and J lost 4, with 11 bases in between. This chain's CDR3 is CASSTDSAYGYTF. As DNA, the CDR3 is TGTGCCAGCAGTACGGACAGTGCCTATGGCTACACCTTC.

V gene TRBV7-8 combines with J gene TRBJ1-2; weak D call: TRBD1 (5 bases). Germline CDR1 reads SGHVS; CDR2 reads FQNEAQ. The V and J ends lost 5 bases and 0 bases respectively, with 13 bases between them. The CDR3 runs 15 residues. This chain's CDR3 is CASSKYDRANYGYTF. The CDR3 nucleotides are TGTGCCAGCAGCAAATACGACAGAGCTAACTATGGCTACACCTTC.

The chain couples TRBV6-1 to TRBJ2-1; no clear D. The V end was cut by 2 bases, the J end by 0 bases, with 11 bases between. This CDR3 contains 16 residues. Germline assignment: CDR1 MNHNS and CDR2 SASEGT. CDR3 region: CASSESPYSSYNEQFF. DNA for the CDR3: TGTGCCAGCAGTGAAAGTCCCTATAGCTCCTACAATGAGCAGTTCTTC.

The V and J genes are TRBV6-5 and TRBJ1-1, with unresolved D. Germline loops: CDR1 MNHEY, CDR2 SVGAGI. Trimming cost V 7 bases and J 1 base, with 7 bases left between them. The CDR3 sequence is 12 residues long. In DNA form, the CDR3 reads TGTGCCAGCAAGCGGGGGAACACTGAAGCTTTCTTT. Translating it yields CASKRGNTEAFF.

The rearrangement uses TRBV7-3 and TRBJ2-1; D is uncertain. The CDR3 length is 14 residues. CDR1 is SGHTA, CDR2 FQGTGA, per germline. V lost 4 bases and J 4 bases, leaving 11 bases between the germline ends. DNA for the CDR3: TGTGCCAGCAGCTCATCCCAGGTGTACAATGAGCAGTTCTTC. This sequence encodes CASSSSQVYNEQFF.

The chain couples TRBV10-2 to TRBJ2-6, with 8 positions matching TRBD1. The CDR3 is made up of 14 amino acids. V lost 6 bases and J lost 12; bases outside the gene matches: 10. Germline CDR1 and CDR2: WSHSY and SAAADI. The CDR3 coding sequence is TGCGCCAGCAGACCGGACAGGGCATCTGGCGTCCTGACTTTC. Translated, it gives CASRPDRASGVLTF.

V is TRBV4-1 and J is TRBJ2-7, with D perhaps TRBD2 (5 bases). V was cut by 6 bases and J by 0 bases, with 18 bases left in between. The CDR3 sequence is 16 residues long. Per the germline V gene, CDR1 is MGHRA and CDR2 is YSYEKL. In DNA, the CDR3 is TGCGCCAGCAGGGACCAACACCTCGGGATCTCCTACGAGCAGTACTTC. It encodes CASRDQHLGISYEQYF.

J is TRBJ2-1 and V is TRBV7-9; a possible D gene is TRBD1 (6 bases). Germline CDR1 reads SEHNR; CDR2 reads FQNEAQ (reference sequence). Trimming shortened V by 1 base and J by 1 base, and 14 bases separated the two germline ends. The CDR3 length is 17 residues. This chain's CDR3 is CASSLDPRDISYNEQFF. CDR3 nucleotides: TGTGCCAGCAGCTTAGATCCCCGGGACATTTCCTACAATGAGCAGTTCTTC.

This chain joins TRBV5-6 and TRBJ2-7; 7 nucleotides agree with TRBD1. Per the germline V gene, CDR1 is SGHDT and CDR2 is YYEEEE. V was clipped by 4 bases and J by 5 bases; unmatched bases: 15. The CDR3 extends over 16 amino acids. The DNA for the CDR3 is TGTGCCAGCAGCCTAAGTACAGGGGAAAGGAGGAACGAGCAGTACGTC. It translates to CASSLSTGERRNEQYV.

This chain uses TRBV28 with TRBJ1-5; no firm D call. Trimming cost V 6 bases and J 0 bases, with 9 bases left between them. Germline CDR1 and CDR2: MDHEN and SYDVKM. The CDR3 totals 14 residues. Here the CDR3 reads CASRQVYSNQPQHF. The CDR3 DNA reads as TGTGCCAGCAGGCAGGTGTATAGCAATCAGCCCCAGCATTTT. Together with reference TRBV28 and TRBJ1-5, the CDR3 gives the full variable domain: DVKVTQSSRYLVKRTGEKVFLECVQDMDHENMFWYRQDPGLGLRLIYFSYDVKMKEKGDIPEGYSVSREKKERFSLILESASTNQTSMYLCASRQVYSNQPQHFGDGTRLSIL.

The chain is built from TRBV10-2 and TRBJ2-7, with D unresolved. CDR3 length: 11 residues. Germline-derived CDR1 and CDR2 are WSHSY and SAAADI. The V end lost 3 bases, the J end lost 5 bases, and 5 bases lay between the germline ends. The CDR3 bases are TGCGCCAGCAGTGATAGCCACGAGCAGTACGTC. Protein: CASSDSHEQYV.

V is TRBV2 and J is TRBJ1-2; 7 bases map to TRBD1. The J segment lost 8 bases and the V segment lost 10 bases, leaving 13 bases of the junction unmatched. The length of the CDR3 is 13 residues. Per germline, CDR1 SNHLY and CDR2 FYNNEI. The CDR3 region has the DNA TGTGCCACACAGGGACAGAGCGTGGCCGGCTACACCTTC. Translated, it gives CATQGQSVAGYTF. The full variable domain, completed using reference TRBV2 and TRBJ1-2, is EPEVTQTPSHQVTQMGQEVILRCVPISNHLYFYWYRQILGQKVEFLVSFYNNEISEKSEIFDDQFSVERPDGSNFTLKIRSTKLEDSAMYFCATQGQSVAGYTFGSGTRLTVV.

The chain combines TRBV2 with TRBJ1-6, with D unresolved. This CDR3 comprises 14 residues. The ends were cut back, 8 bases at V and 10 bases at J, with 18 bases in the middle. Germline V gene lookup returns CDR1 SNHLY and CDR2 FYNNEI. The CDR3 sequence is CASDWSQSRSPLHF. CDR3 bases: TGTGCCAGCGATTGGTCGCAATCCAGGTCACCCCTCCACTTT.

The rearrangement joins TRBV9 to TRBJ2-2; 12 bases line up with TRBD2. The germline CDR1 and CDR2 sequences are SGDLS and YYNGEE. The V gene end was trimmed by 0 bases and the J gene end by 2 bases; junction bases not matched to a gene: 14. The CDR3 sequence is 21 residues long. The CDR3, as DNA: TGTGCCAGCAGCGTAGACCCTCTTCCGCTAGCGGGGGGGCTCAACACCGGGGAGCTGTTTTTT. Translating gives CASSVDPLPLAGGLNTGELFF.

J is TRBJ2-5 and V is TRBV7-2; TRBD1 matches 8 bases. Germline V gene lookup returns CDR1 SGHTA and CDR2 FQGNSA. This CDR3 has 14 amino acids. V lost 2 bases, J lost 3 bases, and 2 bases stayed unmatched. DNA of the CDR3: TGTGCCAGCAGCTTAAACAGGGGGGAAGAGACCCAGTACTTC. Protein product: CASSLNRGEETQYF.

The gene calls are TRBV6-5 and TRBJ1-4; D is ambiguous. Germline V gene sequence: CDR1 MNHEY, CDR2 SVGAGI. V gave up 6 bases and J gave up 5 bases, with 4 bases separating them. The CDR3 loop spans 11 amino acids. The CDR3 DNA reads TGTGCCAGCAGGGAGAATGAAAAACTGTTTTTT. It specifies CASRENEKLFF.

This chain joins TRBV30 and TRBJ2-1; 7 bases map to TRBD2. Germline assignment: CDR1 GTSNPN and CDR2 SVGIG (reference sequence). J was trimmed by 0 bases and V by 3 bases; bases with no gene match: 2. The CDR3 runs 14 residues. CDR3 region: CAWSGGSSYNEQFF. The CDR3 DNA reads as TGTGCCTGGAGCGGGGGGAGCTCCTACAATGAGCAGTTCTTC.

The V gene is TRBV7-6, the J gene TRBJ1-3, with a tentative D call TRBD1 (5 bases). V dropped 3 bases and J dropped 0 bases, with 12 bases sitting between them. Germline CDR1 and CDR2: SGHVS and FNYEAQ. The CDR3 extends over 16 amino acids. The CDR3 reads CASSLGTPSSGNTIYF. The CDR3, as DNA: TGTGCCAGCAGCTTGGGGACTCCGAGCTCTGGAAACACCATATATTTT. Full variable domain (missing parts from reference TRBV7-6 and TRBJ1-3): GAGVSQSPRYKVTKRGQDVALRCDPISGHVSLYWYRQALGQGPEFLTYFNYEAQQDKSGLPNDRFSAERPEGSISTLTIQRTEQRDSAMYRCASSLGTPSSGNTIYFGEGSWLTVV.

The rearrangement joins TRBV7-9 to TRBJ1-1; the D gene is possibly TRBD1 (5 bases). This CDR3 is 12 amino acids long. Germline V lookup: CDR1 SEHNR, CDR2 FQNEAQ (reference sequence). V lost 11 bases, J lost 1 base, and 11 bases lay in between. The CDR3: CAGGRGNTEAFF. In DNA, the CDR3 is TGTGCCGGGGGGAGAGGGAACACTGAAGCTTTCTTT.

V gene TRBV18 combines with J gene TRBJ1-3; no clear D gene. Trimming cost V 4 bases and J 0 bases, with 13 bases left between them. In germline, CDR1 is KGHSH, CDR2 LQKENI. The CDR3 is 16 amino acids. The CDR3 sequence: CASSQTQKDSGNTIYF. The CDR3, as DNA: TGTGCCAGCTCACAAACACAGAAAGACTCTGGAAACACCATATATTTT.

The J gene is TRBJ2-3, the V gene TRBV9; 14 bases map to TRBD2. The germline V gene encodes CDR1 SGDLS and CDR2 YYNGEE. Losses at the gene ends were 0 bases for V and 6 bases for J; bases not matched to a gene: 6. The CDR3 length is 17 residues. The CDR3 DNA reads TGTGCCAGCAGCGTAGGGACTAGCGGGGGGTGGGAGGATACGCAGTATTTT. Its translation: CASSVGTSGGWEDTQYF.

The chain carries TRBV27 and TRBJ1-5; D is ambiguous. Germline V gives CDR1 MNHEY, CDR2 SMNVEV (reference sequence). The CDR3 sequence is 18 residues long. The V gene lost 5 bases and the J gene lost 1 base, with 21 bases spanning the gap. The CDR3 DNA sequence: TGTGCCAGCAGTGGGAGTGGGTACGGGGTTATCAGCAATCAGCCCCAGCATTTT. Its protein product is CASSGSGYGVISNQPQHF.

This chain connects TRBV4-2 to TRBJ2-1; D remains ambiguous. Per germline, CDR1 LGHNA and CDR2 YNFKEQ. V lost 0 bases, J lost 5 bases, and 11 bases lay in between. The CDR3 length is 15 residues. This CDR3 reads CASSQDWAFNNEQFF. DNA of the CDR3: TGTGCCAGCAGCCAAGATTGGGCGTTCAACAATGAGCAGTTCTTC.

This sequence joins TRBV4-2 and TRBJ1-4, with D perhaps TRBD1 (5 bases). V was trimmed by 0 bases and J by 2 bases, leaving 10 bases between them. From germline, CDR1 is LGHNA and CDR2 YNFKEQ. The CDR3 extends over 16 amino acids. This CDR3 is CASSQEGGATNEKLFF. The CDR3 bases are TGTGCCAGCAGCCAAGAGGGAGGGGCCACTAATGAAAAACTGTTTTTT.